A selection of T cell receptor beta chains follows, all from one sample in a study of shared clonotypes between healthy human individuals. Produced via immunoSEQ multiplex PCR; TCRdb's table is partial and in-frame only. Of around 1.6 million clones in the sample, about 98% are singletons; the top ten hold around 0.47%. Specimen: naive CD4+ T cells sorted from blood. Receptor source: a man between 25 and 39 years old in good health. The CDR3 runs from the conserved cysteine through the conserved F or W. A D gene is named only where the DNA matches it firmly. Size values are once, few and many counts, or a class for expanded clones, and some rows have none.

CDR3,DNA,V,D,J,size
CASSPRLNPYEQYF,TGCGCCAGCAGCCCACGGTTAAACCCCTACGAGCAGTACTTC,TRBV4-3,.,TRBJ2-7,.
CASSTQGIGYEQYF,TGTGCCAGTAGTACCCAGGGCATAGGCTACGAGCAGTACTTC,TRBV19,.,TRBJ2-7,.
CASSMVGSYEQYF,TGTGCCAGTAGTATGGTCGGTTCCTACGAGCAGTACTTC,TRBV19,.,TRBJ2-7,once
CASSFNSLYGYTF,TGTGCCAGCAGTTTCAACTCTTTGTATGGCTACACCTTC,TRBV5-8,.,TRBJ1-2,.
CASSPLGVGQETQYF,TGTGCCAGCTCACCATTGGGGGTAGGCCAAGAGACCCAGTACTTC,TRBV18,.,TRBJ2-5,.
CASSPPRAGGDTEAFF,TGTGCCAGCAGCCCTCCCCGGGCAGGGGGTGACACTGAAGCTTTCTTT,TRBV5-4,TRBD1,TRBJ1-1,.
CASSSASSGRVAFGTDTQYF,TGTGCCAGCAGCTCAGCCTCTAGCGGGAGGGTTGCGTTTGGCACAGATACGCAGTATTTT,TRBV7-6,TRBD2,TRBJ2-3,.
CAWSVSTIHFF,TGTGCCTGGAGTGTCAGTACTATCCATTTCTTC,TRBV30,.,TRBJ2-1,.
CASRRPSGTIALSSYNEQFF,TGTGCCAGCAGACGCCCGTCTGGGACCATAGCCCTAAGCTCCTACAATGAGCAGTTCTTC,TRBV7-6,.,TRBJ2-1,.
CASSESGTTGELFF,TGTGCCAGCAGTGAAAGCGGCACCACCGGGGAGCTGTTTTTT,TRBV2,.,TRBJ2-2,.
CAISEILREGYEQYF,TGTGCCATCAGTGAAATTTTGCGGGAAGGCTACGAGCAGTACTTC,TRBV10-3,.,TRBJ2-7,.
CASSFDWEPSSYNEQFF,TGTGCCAGCAGTTTTGATTGGGAACCCTCATCCTACAATGAGCAGTTCTTC,TRBV28,.,TRBJ2-1,.
CASTGDREKLFF,TGTGCCAGCACCGGGGATCGGGAAAAACTGTTTTTT,TRBV7-8,.,TRBJ1-4,.
CASSGDLNTEAFF,TGTGCCAGCAGCGGGGATCTGAACACTGAAGCTTTCTTT,TRBV4-2,.,TRBJ1-1,.
CASSRTTGELFF,TGTGCCAGCAGCCGTACCACCGGGGAGCTGTTTTTT,TRBV25-1,.,TRBJ2-2,.
CASSPDNREVPEAFF,TGCGCCAGCAGCCCGGACAACAGGGAGGTTCCTGAAGCTTTCTTT,TRBV5-1,.,TRBJ1-1,.
CASSPVGQAGRETQYF,TGTGCCAGCAGCCCCGTCGGACAGGCTGGGAGGGAGACCCAGTACTTC,TRBV5-6,.,TRBJ2-5,.
CASTWTRSDNEQFF,TGCGCCAGCACCTGGACTAGATCGGACAATGAGCAGTTCTTC,TRBV5-1,TRBD2,TRBJ2-1,.